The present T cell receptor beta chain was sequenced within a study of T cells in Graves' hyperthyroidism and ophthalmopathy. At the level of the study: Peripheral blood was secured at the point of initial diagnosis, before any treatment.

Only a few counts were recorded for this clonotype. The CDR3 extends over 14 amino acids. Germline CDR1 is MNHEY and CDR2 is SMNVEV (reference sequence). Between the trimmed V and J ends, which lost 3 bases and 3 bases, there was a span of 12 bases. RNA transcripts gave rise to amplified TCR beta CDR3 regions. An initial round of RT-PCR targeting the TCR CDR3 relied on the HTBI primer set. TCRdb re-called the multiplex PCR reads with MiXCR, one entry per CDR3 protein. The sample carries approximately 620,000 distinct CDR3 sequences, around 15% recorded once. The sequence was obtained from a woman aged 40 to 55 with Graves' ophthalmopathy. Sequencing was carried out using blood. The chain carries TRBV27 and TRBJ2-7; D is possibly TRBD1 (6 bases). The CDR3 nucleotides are TGTGCCAGCAGTTTCAGCAGGGGACACTACGAGCAGTACTTC. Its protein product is CASSFSRGHYEQYF.